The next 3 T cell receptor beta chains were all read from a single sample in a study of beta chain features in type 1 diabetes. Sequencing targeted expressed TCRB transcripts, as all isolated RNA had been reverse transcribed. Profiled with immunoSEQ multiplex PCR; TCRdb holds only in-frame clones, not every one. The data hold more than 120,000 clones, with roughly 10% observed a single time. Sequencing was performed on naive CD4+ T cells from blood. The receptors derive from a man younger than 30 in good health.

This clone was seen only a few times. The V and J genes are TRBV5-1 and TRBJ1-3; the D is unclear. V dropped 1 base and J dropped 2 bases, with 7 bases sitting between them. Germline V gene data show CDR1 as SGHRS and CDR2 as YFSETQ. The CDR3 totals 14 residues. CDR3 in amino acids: CASSLTVAGNTIYF. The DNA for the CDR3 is TGCGCCAGCAGCTTGACAGTAGCTGGAAACACCATATATTTT.

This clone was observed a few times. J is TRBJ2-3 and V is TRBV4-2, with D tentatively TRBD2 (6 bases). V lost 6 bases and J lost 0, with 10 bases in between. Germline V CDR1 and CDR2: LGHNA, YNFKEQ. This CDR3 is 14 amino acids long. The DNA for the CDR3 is TGTGCCAGCAGGAGGGCGGGGAGCACAGATACGCAGTATTTT. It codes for CASRRAGSTDTQYF.

The CDR3 spells CASSFDRVQETQYF. CDR3 bases: TGTGCCAGCAGTTTTGACAGGGTCCAAGAGACCCAGTACTTC. This sequence joins TRBV27 and TRBJ2-5; 7 bases match TRBD1. CDR3 size: 14 residues. After removal of 3 bases from V and 1 base from J, the junction contained 2 bases not matched to a gene. Germline V gene data show CDR1 as MNHEY and CDR2 as SMNVEV (reference sequence).